What follows are 17 T cell receptor beta chains derived from one specimen sequenced in a study of T-cell reconstitution after alpha-beta-depleted transplantation in children. Using unique molecular identifiers, the investigators prepared the TCRbeta library. Via MiXCR, TCRdb re-called the PCR reads, giving one row per CDR3 protein. Of a few hundred thousand distinct CDR3 sequences listed, approximately 12% were seen once; the top ten hold 2.2%. The starting material was PBMCs, mostly from graft donor cells, obtained 360 days after TCRalphabeta/CD19-depleted stem cell transplant. The receptors shown here come from a male patient between 10 and 17 years old who had a stem cell transplant for acute myeloid leukemia, so the T cells may come from the graft donor.

This clonotype was seen repeatedly, ten times or more. V and J are TRBV12-3 or TRBV12-4 and TRBJ1-2; 9 positions agree with TRBD1. The CDR3 contains 16 residues. V was pared by 6 bases and J by 4 bases, with 12 bases of the junction left unmatched. CDR3 nucleotides: TGTGCCAGCAGACCGGGACAGGGAGGAGGTGCCTATGGCTACACCTTC. Its translation is CASRPGQGGGAYGYTF.

This sequence joins TRBV29-1 and TRBJ1-2, with D possibly being TRBD1 (6 bases). This CDR3 is built from 14 residues. Germline V gene lookup returns CDR1 SQVTM and CDR2 ANQGSEA. Trimming took off 4 bases at V and 8 bases at J, with 20 bases between the two ends. Written as DNA, the CDR3 is TGCAGCGTTGTAGCGGTGACAGGATCAGAGGGCTACACCTTC. As protein: CSVVAVTGSEGYTF.

J is TRBJ2-3 and V is TRBV20-1; the D gene is possibly TRBD2 (6 bases). CDR1 and CDR2 from the germline V gene are DFQATT and SNEGSKA (reference sequence). Deletions cut 3 bases from V and 2 bases from J, with 21 bases between. The CDR3 has 17 amino acids. DNA for the CDR3: TGCAGTGCTAGGGGACTCCCGGGGAGCTCTACCACAGATACGCAGTATTTT. Translating it yields CSARGLPGSSTTDTQYF.

This clonotype was counted ten times or more. This chain links TRBV10-3 with TRBJ2-7, with 9 bases lining up with TRBD1. The V and J ends lost 8 bases and 2 bases, in that order; junction bases with no gene match: 10. CDR1 ENHRY and CDR2 SYGVKD come from the germline V gene. The CDR3 runs to 15 residues. In DNA form, the CDR3 reads TGTGCCATCTGGGATACCGGGACAGGGACCTACGAGCAGTACTTC. This encodes CAIWDTGTGTYEQYF.

The chain recombines TRBV4-2 with TRBJ2-3; 7 nucleotides align to TRBD1. V was pared by 4 bases and J by 4 bases, with 14 bases of the junction left unmatched. This CDR3 has 17 residues. Germline CDR1 reads LGHNA; CDR2 reads YNFKEQ. The CDR3 region is CASSPGGLCLGADTQYF. The CDR3 DNA reads as TGTGCCAGCAGCCCAGGGGGTCTCTGCCTAGGGGCAGATACGCAGTATTTT.

The rearrangement uses TRBV4-3 and TRBJ1-4; possible D gene TRBD1, 5 bases. The CDR3 totals 13 residues. CDR1 LGHNA and CDR2 YSLEER come from the germline V gene. Trimming stripped 3 bases from V and 14 bases from J, with 16 bases between. The chain's CDR3 is CASSHSGMTNLFF. The DNA of the CDR3 is TGCGCCAGCAGCCATTCAGGGATGACGAATCTGTTTTTT.

This clonotype occurred a few times. The chain links TRBV6-1 to TRBJ2-2; 9 bases are a match to TRBD2. Unmatched junction bases numbered 13, after V lost 8 bases and J lost 6 bases. The CDR3 is 16 amino acids. Germline V CDR1 and CDR2: MNHNS, SASEGT. The CDR3 DNA reads TGTGCCAGCGGCTGGCGGGAGGGAGGAGGGGCCGGGGAGCTGTTTTTT. It specifies CASGWREGGGAGELFF.

In its sample, this clonotype was seen a few times. The genes are TRBV4-3 and TRBJ2-5; no reliable D call. From germline, CDR1 is LGHNA and CDR2 YSLEER. V dropped 0 bases and J dropped 4 bases, with 18 bases sitting between them. The CDR3 has 17 amino acids. CDR3 region: CASSQDYAARPRETQYF. The CDR3 bases are TGCGCCAGCAGCCAAGATTACGCGGCTAGGCCTCGAGAGACCCAGTACTTC.

This clonotype was counted between two and nine times. This chain uses TRBV11-1 with TRBJ2-1; D might be TRBD1 (6 bases). The length of the CDR3 is 13 residues. V gave up 6 bases and J gave up 7 bases, with 13 bases separating them. The germline V gene has CDR1 SGHAT and CDR2 FQDESV (reference sequence). The CDR3 nucleotides read TGTGCCAGCAGAACAGGGAACAATAATGAGCAGTTCTTC. The encoded protein is CASRTGNNNEQFF.

In this sample, this clonotype turned up many times. V usage is TRBV6-6 and J usage is TRBJ1-2, with D uncertain. Germline CDR1 and CDR2: MNHNY and SVGAGI (reference sequence). The CDR3 has 10 residues. V was clipped by 7 bases and J by 5 bases, with 5 bases between them. The CDR3 loop is CASTGYGYTF. As DNA, the CDR3 is TGTGCCAGCACCGGATATGGCTACACCTTC.

Here the CDR3 DNA reads TGCAGTGGGCTGGCGGGAGCCTTCGATGAGCAGTTCTTC. It translates to CSGLAGAFDEQFF. J is TRBJ2-1 and V is TRBV20-1; 7 bases are a match to TRBD2. This CDR3 comprises 13 residues. V lost 7 bases, J lost 8 bases, and 11 bases stayed unmatched. From germline, CDR1 is DFQATT and CDR2 SNEGSKA (reference sequence).

The V and J genes are TRBV30 and TRBJ1-1, with D hard to call. CDR3 size: 13 residues. V gave up 3 bases and J gave up 1 base, with 9 bases separating them. Per germline, CDR1 GTSNPN and CDR2 SVGIG (reference sequence). The CDR3 region is CAWRGNGNTEAFF. The CDR3 DNA reads TGTGCCTGGAGAGGCAACGGGAACACTGAAGCTTTCTTT.

The CDR3 is CASSITRLAGGRDYEQYF. Here the CDR3 DNA reads TGTGCCAGCAGTATTACCAGACTAGCGGGAGGACGGGACTACGAGCAGTACTTC. The chain carries TRBV25-1 and TRBJ2-7; TRBD2 agrees at 13 bases. CDR3 size: 18 residues. Germline values: CDR1 MGHDK, CDR2 SYGVNS. V lost 5 bases, J lost 3 bases, and 13 bases stayed unmatched.

This clonotype was counted only a few times. This chain connects TRBV6-2 or TRBV6-3 to TRBJ1-2, with TRBD1 matching over 8 bases. With V trimmed by 7 bases and J by 7 bases, 11 bases remained unmatched. CDR1 is MNHEY, CDR2 SVGEGT, per germline. The CDR3 runs to 14 residues. This CDR3 reads CASTSPGTGGGYTF. The CDR3 DNA reads as TGTGCCAGCACAAGCCCCGGGACAGGAGGTGGCTACACCTTC.

In its sample, this clonotype was seen a few times. The chain joins TRBV4-2 to TRBJ2-7; possibly TRBD1 or TRBD2 for D (6 bases each). Germline V gene lookup returns CDR1 LGHNA and CDR2 YNFKEQ. The CDR3 runs 17 residues. V shed 0 bases and J shed 3 bases, with 18 bases lying between them. CDR3 amino acids: CASSQEGTRGVGYEQYF. Here the CDR3 DNA reads TGTGCCAGCAGCCAAGAAGGAACAAGGGGGGTCGGCTACGAGCAGTACTTC.

This clonotype was counted ten times or more. The J gene is TRBJ2-2, the V gene TRBV6-5; D gene ambiguous. This CDR3 comprises 16 residues. Germline CDR1 is MNHEY and CDR2 is SVGAGI. The V end was cut by 6 bases, the J end by 1 base, with 15 bases between. The CDR3 protein is CASSHPRVLNTGELFF. The CDR3 DNA reads as TGTGCCAGCAGCCACCCTAGGGTATTGAACACCGGGGAGCTGTTTTTT.

This clonotype was recorded a few times. The J gene is TRBJ2-7, the V gene TRBV7-6, with D possibly TRBD1 on 5 matching bases. Looked up from germline, CDR1 is SGHVS and CDR2 is FNYEAQ. V lost 1 base, J lost 2 bases, and 18 bases lay in between. This CDR3 has 17 amino acids. CDR3 sequence reads: CASSLVPPSGFAYEQYF. The CDR3 nucleotides are TGTGCCAGCAGCTTAGTTCCCCCTTCAGGGTTTGCCTACGAGCAGTACTTC. The whole variable domain, remainder taken from reference TRBV7-6 and TRBJ2-7, is GAGVSQSPRYKVTKRGQDVALRCDPISGHVSLYWYRQALGQGPEFLTYFNYEAQQDKSGLPNDRFSAERPEGSISTLTIQRTEQRDSAMYRCASSLVPPSGFAYEQYFGPGTRLTVT.